This section outlines one TCR beta chain sequence together with its context. This sample is drawn from a study of blood T cell repertoires in COVID-19. Profiling relied on immunoSEQ multiplex PCR, and the TCRdb table lists in-frame clones only, not all of them. The profile shows approximately 440,000 clones, around 88% of them singletons. Germline CDR1 is SGHKS and CDR2 is YYEKEE (reference sequence). This CDR3 has 20 amino acids. Trimming took 2 bases from V and 0 from J, leaving 26 bases between them. Sequencing was done on a sample of peripheral blood. V is TRBV5-5 and J is TRBJ1-1, with no clear D. The TCR comes from a woman in her fifties or sixties with COVID-19, enrolled during active disease. Here the CDR3 DNA reads TGTGCCAGCAGCTTCTCCAGGATAACACCATACTCTGGGCTGAACACTGAAGCTTTCTTT. Translated, it gives CASSFSRITPYSGLNTEAFF.